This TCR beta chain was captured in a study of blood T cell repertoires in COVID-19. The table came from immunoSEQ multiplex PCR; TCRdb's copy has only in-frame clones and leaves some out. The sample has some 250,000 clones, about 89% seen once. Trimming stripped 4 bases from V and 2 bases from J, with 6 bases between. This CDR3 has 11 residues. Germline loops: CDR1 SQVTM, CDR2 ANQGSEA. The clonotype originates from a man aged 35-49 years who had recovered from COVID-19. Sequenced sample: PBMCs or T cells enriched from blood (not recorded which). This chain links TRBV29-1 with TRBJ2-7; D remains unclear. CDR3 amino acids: CSVVLTYEQYF. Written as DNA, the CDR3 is TGCAGCGTTGTTCTAACCTACGAGCAGTACTTC.